A single sample gave rise to the 26 T cell receptor beta chains below, sequenced in a study of radiation and T cells in renal cell carcinoma (dated by TCRdb to about 2020). The label giving this sample's time point can be read as: baseline pretreatment blood. The treatment or condition label, as the study defines it: 15 Gy SBRT to primary tumor, nephrectomy 4 weeks later. The method was the immunoSEQ multiplex PCR assay. The table was pulled from immuneACCESS by TCRdb, which kept in-frame rearrangements only. Such tables lose some clones; where checked, under half of the loss comes from unresolved V genes, and the rest has no known cause. Present in this sample are more than 95,000 clones, around 83% of which were seen just once. The ten largest account for 3% of the sample. The sequencing used blood, collected from a patient whose treatment included radiotherapy and nephrectomy. Receptors originate from a woman aged 55-69 years with renal cell carcinoma.

The chain recombines TRBV12-2 with TRBJ1-6. TRBV12-2 constitutes a pseudogene. CDR3 size: 13 residues. CDR3 sequence: CASRSKGGSPLHF. DNA of the CDR3: TGTGCAAGTCGCTCAAAGGGGGGCTCACCCCTCCACTTT.

The J gene is TRBJ2-3, the V gene TRBV25-1, with D possibly matching TRBD1 (5 bases). Germline V lookup: CDR1 MGHDK, CDR2 SYGVNS. The V end was cut by 3 bases, the J end by 1 base, with 11 bases between. The CDR3 is made up of 15 amino acids. The CDR3 loop reads CASSDRRAGTDTQYF. The CDR3, as DNA: TGTGCCAGCAGTGATCGCAGGGCAGGCACAGATACGCAGTATTTT.

A remark on this clone: A junction end diverges from the germline sequence, so it may reflect a read error. J is TRBJ2-1 and V is TRBV7-7; no firm D call. The CDR3 length is 15 residues. Germline loops: CDR1 SSHAT, CDR2 FNYEAQ (reference sequence). The CDR3 sequence is CASSLNSSAYNEQFF. The DNA for the CDR3 is TGTGCTAGCAGCTTAAACTCATCCGCGTACAATGAGCAGTTCTTC.

The chain recombines TRBV19 with TRBJ2-7, with 11 bases fitting TRBD1. J gave up 3 bases and V 4 bases, and 14 bases lay outside the gene matches. Germline CDR1 is LNHDA and CDR2 is SQIVND (reference sequence). This CDR3 has 18 residues. CDR3 protein: CASSRETSGQGALYEQYF. The CDR3 nucleotides are TGTGCCAGTAGTAGGGAAACCAGCGGACAGGGGGCTCTCTACGAGCAGTACTTC.

The V gene is TRBV11-2, the J gene TRBJ1-2; TRBD1 aligns across 8 bases. The V gene end was trimmed by 5 bases and the J gene end by 4 bases; junction bases not matched to a gene: 3. CDR1 is SGHAT and CDR2 is FQNNGV in the germline V gene. This CDR3 contains 13 residues. The CDR3 spells CASSVDRAYGYTF. The CDR3 coding sequence is TGTGCCAGCAGCGTGGACAGGGCCTATGGCTACACCTTC.

The rearrangement joins TRBV29-1 to TRBJ2-5; D possibly uses TRBD1 or TRBD2 (5 bases each). The CDR3 sequence is 13 residues long. The germline V and J ends were trimmed by 5 bases and 2 bases, with 12 bases remaining between them. CDR1 is SQVTM and CDR2 is ANQGSEA in the germline V gene. CDR3 in amino acids: CSVLGRNQETQYF. The CDR3 coding sequence is TGCAGCGTTTTGGGACGGAATCAAGAGACCCAGTACTTC.

V usage is TRBV2 and J usage is TRBJ1-1, with 9 positions matching TRBD1. V was pared by 10 bases and J by 1 base, with 4 bases of the junction left unmatched. This CDR3 has 13 residues. CDR1 and CDR2 (germline): SNHLY, FYNNEI. The chain's CDR3 is CATSGQGNTEAFF. The CDR3 region has the DNA TGTGCCACCTCGGGACAGGGGAACACTGAAGCTTTCTTT.

The table lists this clone with a count of one. The chain carries TRBV6-5 and TRBJ2-1, with 10 bases aligning to TRBD1. The CDR3 has 15 amino acids. Germline lookup yields CDR1 MNHEY and CDR2 SVGAGI. After removal of 0 bases from V and 7 bases from J, the junction contained 3 bases not matched to a gene. In DNA, the CDR3 is TGTGCCAGCAGTTACTCATGGACAGGGGGGAATGAGCAGTTCTTC. It translates to CASSYSWTGGNEQFF.

The chain is built from TRBV19 and TRBJ1-4, with D possibly being TRBD1 (5 bases). Germline CDR1 and CDR2: LNHDA and SQIVND (reference sequence). There are 16 residues in the CDR3. V was cut by 7 bases and J by 7 bases, with 22 bases left in between. Here the CDR3 DNA reads TGTGCCAGTACCATAGGGGATGTTTTCGGAGGTGAAAAACTGTTTTTT. Translated: CASTIGDVFGGEKLFF.

The J gene is TRBJ2-3, the V gene TRBV4-2, with TRBD2 matching over 9 bases. Germline CDR1 and CDR2: LGHNA and YNFKEQ. V dropped 1 base and J dropped 7; count of bases not matched to a gene: 6. This CDR3 spans 15 amino acids. The CDR3 DNA reads TGTGCCAGCAGCCAAGGGCGGGGGGGCTTTCATACGCAGTATTTT. This encodes CASSQGRGGFHTQYF.

This chain links TRBV19 with TRBJ1-1; D is possibly TRBD1 (6 bases). The length of the CDR3 is 14 residues. Germline V lookup: CDR1 LNHDA, CDR2 SQIVND (reference sequence). Trimming left V 8 bases short and J 0 bases short, with 13 bases between. The CDR3, as DNA: TGTGCCAGTGCGGACAGTTCCATGAACACTGAAGCTTTCTTT. Translation: CASADSSMNTEAFF.

The chain combines TRBV29-1 with TRBJ1-4; possibly TRBD1 for D (6 bases). CDR1 is SQVTM, CDR2 ANQGSEA, per germline. This CDR3 is built from 15 residues. Trimming pared 4 bases from V and 8 bases from J, leaving 20 bases between. The CDR3 DNA sequence: TGCAGCGTTGGAGAACAGGGAATCTTGGGAGAAAAACTGTTTTTT. It encodes CSVGEQGILGEKLFF.

This clone was recorded only once. The genes are TRBV29-1 and TRBJ2-5; D uncertain. The tail of the sequence fits TRBJ2-7 better, so the J call may be wrong. The CDR3 runs 11 residues. CDR1 and CDR2 from the germline V gene are SQVTM and ANQGSEA. The CDR3 region is CSVASSYEQYF. CDR3 bases: TGCAGCGTTGCTAGCTCCTACGAGCAGTACTTC.

The rearrangement uses TRBV7-6 and TRBJ2-2; no reliable D call. V lost 3 bases and J lost 0, with 2 bases in between. This CDR3 is built from 13 residues. Germline V gene data show CDR1 as SGHVS and CDR2 as FNYEAQ. CDR3 protein: CASSLTNTGELFF. The CDR3 DNA is TGTGCCAGCAGCTTGACGAACACCGGGGAGCTGTTTTTT.

In its sample, this clone was seen once. The rearrangement uses TRBV6-5 and TRBJ2-3; TRBD2 matches at 7 bases. Trimming took 5 bases from V and 3 from J; bases not matched to a gene: 8. From germline, CDR1 is MNHEY and CDR2 SVGAGI. The CDR3 length is 15 residues. The CDR3, as DNA: TGTGCCAGCAGTCGAAGCGGGATGGGGACAGATACGCAGTATTTT. It translates to CASSRSGMGTDTQYF.

The rearrangement links TRBV4-1 to TRBJ1-5; no definite D call. Trimming cost V 1 base and J 0 bases, with 7 bases left between them. This CDR3 region has 15 residues. Germline-derived CDR1 and CDR2 are MGHRA and YSYEKL. For the CDR3, the DNA is TGCGCCAGCAGCCAAGTCCCCACTAGCAATCAGCCCCAGCATTTT. Translation gives CASSQVPTSNQPQHF.

V usage is TRBV6-1 and J usage is TRBJ1-5, with 7 bases fitting TRBD1. The germline gives CDR1 MNHNS, CDR2 SASEGT. The J segment lost 6 bases and the V segment lost 6 bases, leaving 8 bases of the junction unmatched. The CDR3 consists of 14 residues. CDR3 sequence reads: CASREAGGGQPQHF. The CDR3, as DNA: TGTGCCAGCAGAGAGGCAGGGGGGGGTCAGCCCCAGCATTTT.

This rearrangement joins TRBV5-6 to TRBJ2-3, with D perhaps TRBD2 (6 bases). Germline values: CDR1 SGHDT, CDR2 YYEEEE. V was cut by 0 bases and J by 7 bases, with 18 bases left in between. The CDR3 spans 16 residues. CDR3 in DNA: TGTGCCAGCAGCTTGGCCGGGGGAGAGATCTCCCATACGCAGTATTTT. Encoded protein: CASSLAGGEISHTQYF.

This chain uses TRBV9 with TRBJ1-2; TRBD1 agrees at 8 bases. CDR1 is SGDLS, CDR2 YYNGEE, per germline. The CDR3 extends over 17 amino acids. J was trimmed by 6 bases and V by 4 bases; bases with no gene match: 17. This CDR3 reads CASSPRRAGGLKDGYTF. In DNA, the CDR3 is TGTGCCAGCAGCCCCCGCCGGGCAGGGGGCTTGAAGGATGGCTACACCTTC.

This clone was observed once. The V gene is TRBV9, the J gene TRBJ1-6, with D possibly being TRBD1 (5 bases). Trimming left V 3 bases short and J 7 bases short, with 11 bases between. The CDR3 covers 14 residues. Germline V gives CDR1 SGDLS, CDR2 YYNGEE. DNA for the CDR3: TGTGCCAGCAGCGGGAGCGGGGGAAATTCACCCCTCCACTTT. Translation gives CASSGSGGNSPLHF.

The chain has TRBV9 and TRBJ2-1; D remains ambiguous. CDR3 length equals 14 residues. V was shortened by 0 bases and J by 10 bases, with 14 bases between the two germline ends. Germline CDR1 is SGDLS and CDR2 is YYNGEE. CDR3 DNA sequence: TGTGCCAGCAGCGTAGTCGGTCAAACTCTAGAGCAGTTCTTC. It yields the protein CASSVVGQTLEQFF.

The genes are TRBV9 and TRBJ1-3; D is uncertain. V gave up 0 bases and J gave up 3 bases, with 13 bases separating them. The CDR3 has 16 residues. Germline CDR1 SGDLS, CDR2 YYNGEE. CDR3 sequence reads: CASSVEGQVRGNTIYF. The CDR3 DNA follows: TGTGCCAGCAGCGTAGAAGGGCAGGTTCGTGGAAACACCATATATTTT. Looking up the rest from reference TRBV9 and TRBJ1-3 gives the full variable domain: DSGVTQTPKHLITATGQRVTLRCSPRSGDLSVYWYQQSLDQGLQFLIQYYNGEERAKGNILERFSAQQFPDLHSELNLSSLELGDSALYFCASSVEGQVRGNTIYFGEGSWLTVV.

This sequence joins TRBV7-2 and TRBJ2-3; D is possibly TRBD2 (6 bases). This CDR3 spans 14 amino acids. Germline V CDR1 and CDR2: SGHTA, FQGNSA. Trimming took 7 bases from V and 2 from J, leaving 13 bases between them. CDR3 in DNA: TGTGCCAGCACCCCGGGGGTAGTCACAGATACGCAGTATTTT. Translated, it gives CASTPGVVTDTQYF.

To note about this clone: A junction end diverges from the germline sequence, so it may reflect a read error. The chain joins TRBV7-7 to TRBJ2-5; D gene uncertain. This CDR3 has 13 amino acids. Germline CDR1 SSHAT, CDR2 FNYEAQ (reference sequence). This chain's CDR3 is CASSLRGKETQYF. CDR3 in DNA: TGTGCTAGCAGCTTAAGAGGAAAAGAGACCCAGTACTTC.

This clone was seen a single time. The chain uses TRBV7-9 and TRBJ1-6, with D hard to call. The germline CDR1 and CDR2 sequences are SEHNR and FQNEAQ (reference sequence). CDR3 length equals 14 residues. V was shortened by 3 bases and J by 2 bases, with 5 bases between the two germline ends. The CDR3 loop is CASSFTTYNSPLHF. The CDR3 DNA reads as TGTGCCAGCAGCTTCACCACCTATAATTCACCCCTCCACTTT.

V usage is TRBV6-5 and J usage is TRBJ2-5; D remains unclear. TRBJ2-7 matches the DNA end more closely, so the J call is doubtful. In germline, CDR1 is MNHEY, CDR2 SVGAGI. CDR3 length: 15 amino acids. For the CDR3, the DNA is TGTGCCAGCAGTTACTCACCTGAAGGGTCCTACGAGCAGTACTTC. It encodes CASSYSPEGSYEQYF.